Listed below are T cell receptor beta chains from one sample, sequenced in a study of cytomegalovirus exposure and HLA in healthy donors. Repertoires were generated with immunoSEQ multiplex PCR, while TCRdb's copy carries only in-frame clones and drops some. The sample holds approximately 130,000 clones, 70% to 90% seen once. Sequencing input: PBMCs. The source is a man aged 40-49 years in good health and CMV-seronegative. The CDR3 runs from the conserved cysteine through the conserved F or W.

cdr3_aa j_call v_call
CATSRDSGGTYNEQFF TRBJ2-1 TRBV15
CASSVTGDQPQHF TRBJ1-5 TRBV9
CASSQRIKDRAGEAFF TRBJ1-1 TRBV5-6
CASSIEQSSTYEQYF TRBJ2-7 TRBV19
CAGSVKDRRPTGELFF TRBJ2-2 TRBV9
CASSSYRGTNYGYTF TRBJ1-2 TRBV27
CASSHLDRGYNSPLHF TRBJ1-6 TRBV4-3
CASSPNPRDDEQYF TRBJ2-7 TRBV9
CASSTNRINEQFF TRBJ2-1 TRBV11-2
CATSRQGGNTEAFF TRBJ1-1 TRBV6-5
CASSVTGANTEAFF TRBJ1-1 TRBV2
CAWSGQGGFGQPQHF TRBJ1-5 TRBV30
CASSSHLRAGELFF TRBJ2-2 TRBV7-2
CAWSVQENTEAFF TRBJ1-1 TRBV30
CASSLTSGRADTQYF TRBJ2-3 TRBV7-8
CASSVLAGGPTDTQYF TRBJ2-3 TRBV9
CASQRRNTGELFF TRBJ2-2 TRBV19
CASSFGVSGYEQYF TRBJ2-7 TRBV7-8
CASSEARAEGYTF TRBJ1-2 TRBV6-1
CASSQGTGVPYEQYF TRBJ2-7 TRBV4-1
CASRQVGDRQYF TRBJ2-3 TRBV19
CASSESLETDTQYF TRBJ2-3 TRBV2
CALWRDYEQYF TRBJ2-7 TRBV30
CASSEPTEGRISNQPQHF TRBJ1-5 TRBV21-1
CASTGGGGAGNEQFF TRBJ2-1 TRBV9
CASSLQTGVNEQFF TRBJ2-1 TRBV11-3
CASSTGTGNYGYTF TRBJ1-2 TRBV5-6
CASSELPNTGELFF TRBJ2-2 TRBV5-1
CASSTGFYGTGELFF TRBJ2-2 TRBV7-9
CASSLSPGSGDGYTF TRBJ1-2 TRBV5-1
CASSLGQALPEKLFF TRBJ1-4 TRBV5-1
CASSHSGTGETYEQYF TRBJ2-7 TRBV4-3
CASSPRTGSGNTIYF TRBJ1-3 TRBV7-2
CASSLRGTGELFF TRBJ2-2 TRBV7-3
CASSRRAGRNYGYTF TRBJ1-2 TRBV6-5
CASSFSSSGDYEQYF TRBJ2-7 TRBV27
CASSRSGRNEQYF TRBJ2-7 TRBV7-2
CASSLSDRLGYGYTF TRBJ1-2 TRBV28
CASGLWLAGPYNEQFF TRBJ2-1 TRBV12-5
CASSPGTGVYNEQFF TRBJ2-1 TRBV6-6
CASSDGGADTQYF TRBJ2-3 TRBV10-2
CASSVGPRYEQYF TRBJ2-7 TRBV7-3
CASSLGGGVYEQYF TRBJ2-7 TRBV7-2
CASSIERGPYNEQFF TRBJ2-1 TRBV19
CASSVSQGKAYNEQFF TRBJ2-1 TRBV9
CASSPSPVRAGPSDTQYF TRBJ2-3 TRBV4-3
CASSFPGLAPTRVTDTQYF TRBJ2-3 TRBV5-6
CSPIAGGGNEQFF TRBJ2-1 TRBV29-1
CATSPRRRQGENTGELFF TRBJ2-2 TRBV5-1
CASSVEGLPNTEAFF TRBJ1-1 TRBV9
CASSNGQGTYEQYF TRBJ2-7 TRBV2
CASSFSSGAQSEKLFF TRBJ1-4 TRBV7-2
CASSIGQGAAYEQYF TRBJ2-7 TRBV19
CASSSYRLAGNTGELFF TRBJ2-2 TRBV27
CASSFRGTYEQYF TRBJ2-7 TRBV5-8
CASSPYRGGEKLFF TRBJ1-4 TRBV6-5